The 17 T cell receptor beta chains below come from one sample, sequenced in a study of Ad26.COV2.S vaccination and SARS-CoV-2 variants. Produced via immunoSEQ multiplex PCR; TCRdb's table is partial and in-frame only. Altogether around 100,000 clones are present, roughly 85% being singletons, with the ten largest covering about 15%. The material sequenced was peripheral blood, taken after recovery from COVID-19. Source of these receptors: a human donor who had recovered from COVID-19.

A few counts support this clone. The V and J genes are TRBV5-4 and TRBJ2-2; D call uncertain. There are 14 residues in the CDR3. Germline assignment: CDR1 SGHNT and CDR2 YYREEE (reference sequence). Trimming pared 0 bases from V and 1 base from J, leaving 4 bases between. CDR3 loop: CASSLDGNTGELFF. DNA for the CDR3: TGTGCCAGCAGCTTGGACGGGAACACCGGGGAGCTGTTTTTT.

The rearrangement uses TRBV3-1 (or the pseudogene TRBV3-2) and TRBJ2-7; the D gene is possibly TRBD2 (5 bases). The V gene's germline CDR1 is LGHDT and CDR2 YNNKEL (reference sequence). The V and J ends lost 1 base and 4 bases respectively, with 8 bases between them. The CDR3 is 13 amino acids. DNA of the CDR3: TGTGCCAGCAGCCAAGGGACTTATTACGAGCAGTACTTC. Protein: CASSQGTYYEQYF.

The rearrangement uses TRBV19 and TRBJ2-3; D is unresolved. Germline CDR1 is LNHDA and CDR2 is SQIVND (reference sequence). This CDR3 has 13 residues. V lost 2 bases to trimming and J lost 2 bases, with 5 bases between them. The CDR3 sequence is CASSIQATDTQYF. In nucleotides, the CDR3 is TGTGCCAGTAGTATACAGGCCACAGATACGCAGTATTTT.

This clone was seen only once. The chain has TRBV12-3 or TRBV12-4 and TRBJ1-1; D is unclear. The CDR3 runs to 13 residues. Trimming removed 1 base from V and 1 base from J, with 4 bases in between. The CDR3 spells CASSLGQNTEAFF. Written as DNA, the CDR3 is TGTGCCAGCAGTTTAGGGCAGAACACTGAAGCTTTCTTT.

For the CDR3, the DNA is TGTGCTAGTGGTTACCGGGGGACAGGGGGCTCTGGCGGGGAGCTGTTTTTT. Protein product: CASGYRGTGGSGGELFF. The chain carries TRBV12-5 and TRBJ2-2; TRBD1 matches at 12 bases. V lost 4 bases and J lost 7; bases outside the gene matches: 10. CDR3 length equals 17 residues. CDR1 is LGHNT and CDR2 is FRNRAP in the germline V gene.

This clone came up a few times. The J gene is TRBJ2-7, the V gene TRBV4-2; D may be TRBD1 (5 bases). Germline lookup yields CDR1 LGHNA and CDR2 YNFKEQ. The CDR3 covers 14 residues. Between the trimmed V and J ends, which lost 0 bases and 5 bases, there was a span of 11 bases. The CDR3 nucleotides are TGTGCCAGCAGCCAAGATCAGCAGGGCCACGAGCAGTACTTC. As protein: CASSQDQQGHEQYF.

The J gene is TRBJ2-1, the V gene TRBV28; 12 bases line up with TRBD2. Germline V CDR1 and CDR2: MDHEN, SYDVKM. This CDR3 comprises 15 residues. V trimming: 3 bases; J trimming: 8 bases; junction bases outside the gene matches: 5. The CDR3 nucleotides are TGTGCCAGCAGTTTGACTAGCGGGAGAGGACATGAGCAGTTCTTC. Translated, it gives CASSLTSGRGHEQFF.

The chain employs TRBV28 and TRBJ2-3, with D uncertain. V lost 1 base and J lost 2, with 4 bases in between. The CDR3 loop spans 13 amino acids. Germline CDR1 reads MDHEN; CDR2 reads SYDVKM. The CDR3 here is CASSLSLTDTQYF. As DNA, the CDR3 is TGTGCCAGCAGTTTATCCCTCACAGATACGCAGTATTTT. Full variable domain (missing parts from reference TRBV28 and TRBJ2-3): DVKVTQSSRYLVKRTGEKVFLECVQDMDHENMFWYRQDPGLGLRLIYFSYDVKMKEKGDIPEGYSVSREKKERFSLILESASTNQTSMYLCASSLSLTDTQYFGPGTRLTVL.

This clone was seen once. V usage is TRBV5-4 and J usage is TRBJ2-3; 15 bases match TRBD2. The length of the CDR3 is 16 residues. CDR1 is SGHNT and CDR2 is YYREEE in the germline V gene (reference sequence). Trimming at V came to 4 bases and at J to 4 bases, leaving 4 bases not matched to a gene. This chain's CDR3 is CASSRTSGRVADTQYF. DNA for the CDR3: TGTGCCAGCAGCCGGACTAGCGGGAGGGTGGCAGATACGCAGTATTTT.

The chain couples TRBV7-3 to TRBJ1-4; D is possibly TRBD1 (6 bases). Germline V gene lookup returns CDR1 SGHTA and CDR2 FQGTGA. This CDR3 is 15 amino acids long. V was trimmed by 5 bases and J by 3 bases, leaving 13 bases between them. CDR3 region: CASSKNRAANEKLFF. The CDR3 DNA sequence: TGTGCCAGCAGCAAAAACAGGGCAGCTAATGAAAAACTGTTTTTT.

The CDR3 region is CASSLLAGGTDTQYF. The CDR3 coding sequence is TGTGCCAGCAGCCTACTAGCGGGAGGGACAGATACGCAGTATTTT. V gene TRBV7-9 combines with J gene TRBJ2-3; 13 nucleotides align to TRBD2. Looked up from germline, CDR1 is SEHNR and CDR2 is FQNEAQ (reference sequence). CDR3 length: 15 amino acids. The J segment lost 3 bases and the V segment lost 5 bases, leaving 2 bases of the junction unmatched. The variable domain in full, with the rest retrieved from reference TRBV7-9 and TRBJ2-3, is DTGVSQNPRHKITKRGQNVTFRCDPISEHNRLYWYRQTLGQGPEFLTYFQNEAQLEKSRLLSDRFSAERPKGSFSTLEIQRTEQGDSAMYLCASSLLAGGTDTQYFGPGTRLTVL.

The CDR3 DNA sequence: TGTGCCAGCTCACCCCCCTGGGGCGAGGTGGACACCGGGGAGCTGTTTTTT. Protein sequence: CASSPPWGEVDTGELFF. The V and J genes are TRBV18 and TRBJ2-2, with TRBD1 as a possible D gene (5 bases). Looked up from germline, CDR1 is KGHSH and CDR2 is LQKENI. V lost 3 bases to trimming and J lost 3 bases, with 17 bases between them. The CDR3 is made up of 17 amino acids. Combining the CDR3 with reference TRBV18 and TRBJ2-2 gives the whole variable domain NAGVMQNPRHLVRRRGQEARLRCSPMKGHSHVYWYRQLPEEGLKFMVYLQKENIIDESGMPKERFSAEFPKEGPSILRIQQVVRGDSAAYFCASSPPWGEVDTGELFFGEGSRLTVL.

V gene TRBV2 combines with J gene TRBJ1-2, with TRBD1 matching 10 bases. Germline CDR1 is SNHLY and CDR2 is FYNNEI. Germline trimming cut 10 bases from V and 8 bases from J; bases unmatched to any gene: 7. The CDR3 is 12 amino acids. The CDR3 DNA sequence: TGTGCCACACGACAGGGGGCAGGAGGCTACACCTTC. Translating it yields CATRQGAGGYTF.

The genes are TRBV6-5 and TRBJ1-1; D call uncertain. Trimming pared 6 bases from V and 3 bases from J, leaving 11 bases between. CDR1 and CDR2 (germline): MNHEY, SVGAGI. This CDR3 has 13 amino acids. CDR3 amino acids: CASRGTKDTEAFF. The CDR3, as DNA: TGTGCCAGCAGGGGCACGAAGGACACTGAAGCTTTCTTT.

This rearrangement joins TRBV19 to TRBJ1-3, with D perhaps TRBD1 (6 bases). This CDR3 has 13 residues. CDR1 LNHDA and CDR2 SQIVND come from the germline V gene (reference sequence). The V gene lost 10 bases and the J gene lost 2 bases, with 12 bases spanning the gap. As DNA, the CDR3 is TGTGCCACCGGGGGGCAGGCTGGAAACACCATATATTTT. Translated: CATGGQAGNTIYF. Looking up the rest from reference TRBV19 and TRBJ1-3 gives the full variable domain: DGGITQSPKYLFRKEGQNVTLSCEQNLNHDAMYWYRQDPGQGLRLIYYSQIVNDFQKGDIAEGYSVSREKKESFPLTVTSAQKNPTAFYLCATGGQAGNTIYFGEGSWLTVV.

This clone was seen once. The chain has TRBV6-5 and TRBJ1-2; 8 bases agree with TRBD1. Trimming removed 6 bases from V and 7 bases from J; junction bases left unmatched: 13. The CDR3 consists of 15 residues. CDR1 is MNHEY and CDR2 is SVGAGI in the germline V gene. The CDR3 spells CASSPPTGVFGGYTF. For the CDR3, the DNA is TGTGCCAGCAGCCCACCGACAGGGGTGTTCGGTGGCTACACCTTC.

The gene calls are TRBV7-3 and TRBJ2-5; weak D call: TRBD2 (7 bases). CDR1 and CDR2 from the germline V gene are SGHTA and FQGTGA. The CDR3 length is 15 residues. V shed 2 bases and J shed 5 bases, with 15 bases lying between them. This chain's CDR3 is CASSLGGGRGETQYF. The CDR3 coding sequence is TGTGCCAGCAGCTTAGGGGGCGGGAGAGGGGAGACCCAGTACTTC.